The clone carrying this TCR beta chain came up a few times. The data belong to a study of Graves' ophthalmopathy and Graves' hyperthyroidism. Ages of hyperthyroidism patients ran from 18 to 65, and their diagnoses were new, under 2 months' duration. Transcripts of RNA were the source for amplifying TCR beta CDR3 regions. The first-round RT-PCR employed HTBI primers together with the Qiagen OneStep RT-PCR kit. A multiplex PCR was then performed as the second round. One entry per CDR3 protein results from TCRdb running MiXCR on the multiplex PCR reads. The sample lists around 1.1 million distinct CDR3 sequences; 35% to 40% were seen once. This receptor was obtained from an adult man with Graves' hyperthyroidism. Sequencing input: peripheral blood or thyroid tissue (not recorded which).

The CDR3 protein is CASSNMMGGVGYTF. In DNA, the CDR3 is TGTGCCAGCAGCAACATGATGGGGGGGGTTGGCTACACCTTC. V gene TRBV3-1 combines with J gene TRBJ1-2; TRBD1 might be the D (5 bases). The CDR3 is made up of 14 amino acids. CDR1 and CDR2 from the germline V gene are LGHDT and YNNKEL (reference sequence). V lost 5 bases, J lost 7 bases, and 17 bases lay in between.